The 12 T cell receptor beta chains below come from one sample, sequenced in a study of blood T cell repertoires in COVID-19. Generated by immunoSEQ multiplex PCR, the TCRdb table keeps only in-frame clones and is missing some. Among some 240,000 clones listed, 85% were seen once. What was sequenced was peripheral blood. The receptors shown here come from a woman in her seventies with COVID-19, enrolled during active disease.

The CDR3 sequence is CASSLGTGGRGTDTQYF. In nucleotides, the CDR3 is TGTGCCAGCAGCCTTGGGACAGGGGGCCGCGGCACAGATACGCAGTATTTT. The gene calls are TRBV5-4 and TRBJ2-3, with TRBD1 matching over 12 bases. CDR3 length: 17 amino acids. Germline V gives CDR1 SGHNT, CDR2 YYREEE (reference sequence). J gave up 1 base and V 4 bases, and 7 bases lay outside the gene matches.

The J gene is TRBJ2-4, the V gene TRBV5-1; 7 bases are shared with TRBD1. The CDR3 extends over 15 amino acids. Germline loops: CDR1 SGHRS, CDR2 YFSETQ. Trimming took 2 bases from V and 3 from J; bases not matched to a gene: 5. CDR3 sequence (DNA): TGCGCCAGCAGCTTACAGGGGCCTGGCAAAAACATTCAGTACTTC. Its translation: CASSLQGPGKNIQYF.

This rearrangement joins TRBV13 to TRBJ2-7, with D perhaps matching TRBD2 (5 bases). Trimming removed 1 base at V and 7 bases at J, with 11 bases between. Per the germline V gene, CDR1 is PRHDT and CDR2 is FYEKMQ (reference sequence). CDR3 size: 13 residues. The CDR3 nucleotides are TGTGCCAGCAGCTTAGACGGGGAGAGGGAGCAGTACTTC. It codes for CASSLDGEREQYF.

The chain combines TRBV7-9 with TRBJ1-5; D uncertain. V gave up 3 bases and J gave up 1 base, with 4 bases separating them. CDR1 and CDR2 from the germline V gene are SEHNR and FQNEAQ (reference sequence). The CDR3 is 13 residues long. This CDR3 reads CASSFGSNQPQHF. The CDR3 DNA follows: TGTGCCAGCAGCTTCGGGAGCAATCAGCCCCAGCATTTT.

The chain links TRBV7-8 to TRBJ1-3; possible D gene TRBD1, 6 bases. Per the germline V gene, CDR1 is SGHVS and CDR2 is FQNEAQ. This CDR3 spans 15 amino acids. The V end was cut by 5 bases, the J end by 2 bases, with 13 bases between. CDR3 nucleotide sequence: TGTGCCAGCAGCGTAATGACAGGACCTGGAAACACCATATATTTT. Its protein product is CASSVMTGPGNTIYF.

This chain uses TRBV19 with TRBJ1-1; 7 bases map to TRBD1. This CDR3 has 14 residues. After removal of 7 bases from V and 1 base from J, the junction contained 6 bases not matched to a gene. Looked up from germline, CDR1 is LNHDA and CDR2 is SQIVND (reference sequence). The CDR3 loop reads CASTPTGKNTEAFF. CDR3 coding DNA: TGTGCCAGTACCCCGACAGGGAAGAACACTGAAGCTTTCTTT.

The V and J genes are TRBV27 and TRBJ1-4; the match to TRBD1 covers 9 bases. This CDR3 is 17 amino acids long. Germline assignment: CDR1 MNHEY and CDR2 SMNVEV (reference sequence). V lost 3 bases and J lost 7; bases outside the gene matches: 12. CDR3 sequence: CASSFFAPGQGREKLFF. The CDR3 region has the DNA TGTGCCAGCAGTTTCTTCGCTCCGGGACAGGGTCGTGAAAAACTGTTTTTT.

This chain connects TRBV7-8 to TRBJ2-7, with TRBD2 as a possible D gene (5 bases). V lost 1 base and J 4 bases, leaving 11 bases between the germline ends. Germline V gives CDR1 SGHVS, CDR2 FQNEAQ. This CDR3 spans 14 amino acids. The chain's CDR3 is CASSLGPAGYEQYF. As DNA, the CDR3 is TGTGCCAGCAGCTTAGGTCCGGCGGGTTACGAGCAGTACTTC.

The V and J genes are TRBV5-1 and TRBJ2-3; a weak D match, TRBD2 (5 bases). Trimming took 0 bases from V and 1 from J, leaving 12 bases between them. The germline gives CDR1 SGHRS, CDR2 YFSETQ. The CDR3 is 16 amino acids. The DNA for the CDR3 is TGCGCCAGCAGCTTGGGGCTAGCCCTGGGCACAGATACGCAGTATTTT. It translates to CASSLGLALGTDTQYF. Based on the CDR3 plus reference TRBV5-1 and TRBJ2-3, the full variable domain is KAGVTQTPRYLIKTRGQQVTLSCSPISGHRSVSWYQQTPGQGLQFLFEYFSETQRNKGNFPGRFSGRQFSNSRSEMNVSTLELGDSALYLCASSLGLALGTDTQYFGPGTRLTVL.

In DNA, the CDR3 is TGTGCCAGCAGCCAAGATCCTGACAGGTTTGTCGGGGAGCTGTTTTTT. Protein product: CASSQDPDRFVGELFF. This chain links TRBV4-2 with TRBJ2-2; possibly TRBD1 for D (6 bases). Germline CDR1 reads LGHNA; CDR2 reads YNFKEQ. Trimming removed 0 bases from V and 7 bases from J, with 15 bases in between. The CDR3 consists of 16 residues.

The J gene is TRBJ2-2, the V gene TRBV27; TRBD1 might be the D (6 bases). The CDR3 has 16 amino acids. CDR1 MNHEY and CDR2 SMNVEV come from the germline V gene (reference sequence). V lost 7 bases and J lost 4, with 19 bases in between. DNA of the CDR3: TGTGCCAGCAAAACTCAGAGCGCACAGGGCACCGGGGAGCTGTTTTTT. It yields the protein CASKTQSAQGTGELFF.

The CDR3 DNA follows: TGTGCCAGCAGTTATGGGGACAGGGGGCGGACTGAAGCTTTCTTT. It codes for CASSYGDRGRTEAFF. The chain recombines TRBV6-2 or TRBV6-3 with TRBJ1-1; 12 positions agree with TRBD1. Germline V gene lookup returns CDR1 MNHEY and CDR2 SVGEGT. The CDR3 consists of 15 residues. J lost 5 bases, V lost 3 bases, and 4 bases had no gene match.